These 22 T cell receptor beta chains were all obtained from the same sample, sequenced in a study of cytomegalovirus exposure and HLA in healthy donors. The PCR used 60 Vbeta and 13 Jbeta primers. Sequencing was performed with immunoSEQ multiplex PCR; in TCRdb, only in-frame clones are kept and a portion is missing. The data show hundreds of thousands of clones, with roughly 83% seen just once and just over 1.4% held by the top ten. Sequencing was done on a sample of PBMCs. Source of these receptors: a girl aged 5 to 17 in good health and CMV-seronegative.

This chain connects TRBV6-1 to TRBJ2-5; possible D gene TRBD1, 5 bases. The CDR3 spans 14 residues. Looked up from germline, CDR1 is MNHNS and CDR2 is SASEGT. V lost 6 bases to trimming and J lost 0 bases, with 11 bases between them. Here the CDR3 DNA reads TGTGCCAGCAGATGGACACCAAACCAAGAGACCCAGTACTTC. This codes for CASRWTPNQETQYF.

The chain links TRBV30 to TRBJ1-3, with D hard to call. The germline gives CDR1 GTSNPN, CDR2 SVGIG (reference sequence). CDR3 length: 17 amino acids. V lost 3 bases, J lost 0 bases, and 18 bases lay in between. CDR3 sequence reads: CAWSEVWPSSSGNTIYF. The CDR3 DNA reads as TGTGCCTGGAGCGAGGTCTGGCCGTCGAGCTCTGGAAACACCATATATTTT.

This sequence joins TRBV6-1 and TRBJ2-6; D possibly corresponds to TRBD1 (6 bases). The CDR3 loop spans 15 amino acids. Trimming removed 5 bases at V and 1 base at J, with 9 bases between. Per the germline V gene, CDR1 is MNHNS and CDR2 is SASEGT. The CDR3 DNA reads as TGTGCCAGCAGTCCACAGGGTTCTGGGGCCAACGTCCTGACTTTC. As protein: CASSPQGSGANVLTF.

The chain has TRBV13 and TRBJ2-7; D is perhaps TRBD1 (5 bases). The V gene lost 2 bases and the J gene lost 4 bases, with 18 bases spanning the gap. Germline loops: CDR1 PRHDT, CDR2 FYEKMQ (reference sequence). The CDR3 extends over 16 amino acids. CDR3 sequence (DNA): TGTGCCAGCAGCTTAAGGTTCGAGGCCAGGGTGTACGAGCAGTACTTC. Translation gives CASSLRFEARVYEQYF.

The count of this clone is one. The chain couples TRBV11-2 to TRBJ1-4, with D unresolved. The germline V gene has CDR1 SGHAT and CDR2 FQNNGV. The CDR3 runs to 15 residues. Trimming stripped 4 bases from V and 4 bases from J, with 13 bases between. The CDR3 region has the DNA TGTGCCAGCAGCTCGGAGGGTTACGGTAATGAAAAACTGTTTTTT. Translating it yields CASSSEGYGNEKLFF.

The CDR3 region has the DNA TGTGCCAGCAGTTTGACTGGTTTATCTGAAGCTTTCTTT. Its translation: CASSLTGLSEAFF. The chain uses TRBV28 and TRBJ1-1; D is unclear. CDR3 length equals 13 residues. CDR1 and CDR2 from the germline V gene are MDHEN and SYDVKM. Trimming shortened V by 3 bases and J by 6 bases, and 11 bases separated the two germline ends. The variable domain in full, with the rest retrieved from reference TRBV28 and TRBJ1-1, is DVKVTQSSRYLVKRTGEKVFLECVQDMDHENMFWYRQDPGLGLRLIYFSYDVKMKEKGDIPEGYSVSREKKERFSLILESASTNQTSMYLCASSLTGLSEAFFGQGTRLTVV.

The V and J genes are TRBV7-3 and TRBJ1-3, with 7 nucleotides matching TRBD1. The CDR3 totals 17 residues. Losses at the gene ends were 2 bases for V and 2 bases for J; bases not matched to a gene: 9. Germline-derived CDR1 and CDR2 are SGHTA and FQGTGA. Here the CDR3 DNA reads TGTGCCAGCAGCTTAGGTCCAACAGGGGTAACTGGAAACACCATATATTTT. This sequence encodes CASSLGPTGVTGNTIYF.

V usage is TRBV7-6 and J usage is TRBJ2-3, with TRBD2 matching 14 bases. The CDR3 loop spans 18 amino acids. Germline values: CDR1 SGHVS, CDR2 FNYEAQ. V lost 0 bases to trimming and J lost 2 bases; unmatched junction nucleotides: 4. CDR3 protein: CASSLASGLAGDTDTQYF. The CDR3 region has the DNA TGTGCCAGCAGCTTAGCTTCGGGACTAGCGGGGGACACAGATACGCAGTATTTT.

The chain joins TRBV6-5 to TRBJ2-5, with 7 bases that match TRBD1. The tail of the sequence fits TRBJ2-7 better, so the J call may be wrong. There are 14 residues in the CDR3. Germline V gene data show CDR1 as MNHEY and CDR2 as SVGAGI. The CDR3 DNA sequence: TGTGCCAGCAGATCCCACAGGGGAGTCAACGAGCAGTACTTC. Translation: CASRSHRGVNEQYF.

V and J are TRBV28 and TRBJ1-5; 9 bases are shared with TRBD1. Germline V gene lookup returns CDR1 MDHEN and CDR2 SYDVKM. V shed 5 bases and J 6 bases; nucleotides not matched to a gene: 11. The CDR3 is made up of 16 amino acids. The CDR3 loop reads CASSLIQGAKGQPQHF. The CDR3 DNA reads as TGTGCCAGCAGTCTCATACAGGGGGCCAAGGGTCAGCCCCAGCATTTT.

The chain recombines TRBV2 with TRBJ1-2; D is possibly TRBD1 (6 bases). The CDR3 sequence is 13 residues long. Trimming removed 6 bases from V and 6 bases from J, with 14 bases in between. Germline V CDR1 and CDR2: SNHLY, FYNNEI. CDR3 in amino acids: CASSLTGLDGYTF. DNA of the CDR3: TGTGCCAGCAGCCTTACAGGGTTGGATGGCTACACCTTC.

The chain recombines TRBV28 with TRBJ1-5; TRBD1 matches at 7 bases. This CDR3 spans 18 amino acids. Germline V gene data show CDR1 as MDHEN and CDR2 as SYDVKM. V shed 8 bases and J 6 bases; nucleotides not matched to a gene: 22. This CDR3 is CASRRDRDRLWVLQPQHF. The CDR3 nucleotides read TGTGCCAGCCGACGCGACAGGGATCGACTTTGGGTTCTTCAGCCCCAGCATTTT.

This clone was recorded a few times. This chain joins TRBV7-9 and TRBJ1-1; D is perhaps TRBD1 (6 bases). CDR3 length equals 14 residues. The germline V gene encodes CDR1 SEHNR and CDR2 FQNEAQ (reference sequence). V lost 5 bases and J 0 bases, leaving 10 bases between the germline ends. CDR3 amino acids: CASSKTGMNTEAFF. Here the CDR3 DNA reads TGTGCCAGCAGCAAAACAGGGATGAACACTGAAGCTTTCTTT.

The V and J genes are TRBV4-1 and TRBJ1-2; TRBD1 agrees at 9 bases. This CDR3 has 13 amino acids. The germline V gene has CDR1 MGHRA and CDR2 YSYEKL. Losses at the gene ends were 6 bases for V and 7 bases for J; bases not matched to a gene: 6. The CDR3 protein is CASSRDRDGGYTF. DNA for the CDR3: TGCGCCAGCAGTCGGGACAGGGATGGTGGCTACACCTTC.

The rearrangement links TRBV7-2 to TRBJ2-5, with 10 bases that match TRBD1. CDR3 length equals 15 residues. J was trimmed by 2 bases and V by 4 bases; bases with no gene match: 4. Germline CDR1 reads SGHTA; CDR2 reads FQGNSA. CDR3 amino acids: CASSSGTGAQETQYF. The CDR3 DNA reads TGTGCCAGCAGCTCTGGGACAGGGGCGCAAGAGACCCAGTACTTC.

There are a few counts of this clone. The V gene is TRBV5-1, the J gene TRBJ1-1, with a possible D match to TRBD1 (6 bases). This CDR3 is 18 amino acids long. Germline CDR1 reads SGHRS; CDR2 reads YFSETQ. V lost 3 bases and J 0 bases, leaving 21 bases between the germline ends. The CDR3 nucleotides are TGCGCCAGCAGCTCAAAACCGGGACACCCCACTATGAACACTGAAGCTTTCTTT. As protein: CASSSKPGHPTMNTEAFF.

The chain is built from TRBV7-9 and TRBJ2-7, with 8 bases identical to TRBD1. V shed 0 bases, J shed 3 bases, and the junction held 4 bases outside the gene matches. CDR1 is SEHNR, CDR2 FQNEAQ, per germline (reference sequence). This CDR3 contains 15 residues. Here the CDR3 reads CASSLAPGQDYEQYF. CDR3 DNA: TGTGCCAGCAGCTTAGCACCGGGACAGGACTACGAGCAGTACTTC.

The sample holds one count of this clone. The V call is TRBV6-1, the J call TRBJ1-2, with TRBD1 matching 10 bases. Looked up from germline, CDR1 is MNHNS and CDR2 is SASEGT. The CDR3 loop spans 14 amino acids. Trimming cost V 6 bases and J 5 bases; bases outside gene matches: 6. In DNA, the CDR3 is TGTGCCAGCAGATTAACGGGACAGGGGTATGGCTACACCTTC. As protein: CASRLTGQGYGYTF.

This chain links TRBV27 with TRBJ2-1; 8 bases agree with TRBD1. The CDR3 has 12 amino acids. Germline CDR1 and CDR2: MNHEY and SMNVEV (reference sequence). V gave up 8 bases and J gave up 6 bases; unmatched junction bases: 3. The CDR3 DNA sequence: TGTGCCAGCGGGCAGGGGGCCAATGAGCAGTTCTTC. Its protein product is CASGQGANEQFF.

This chain connects TRBV2 to TRBJ2-7; a weak D match, TRBD2 (5 bases). CDR3 length: 12 amino acids. Looked up from germline, CDR1 is SNHLY and CDR2 is FYNNEI. Deletions cut 4 bases from V and 7 bases from J, with 11 bases between. CDR3 in DNA: TGTGCCAGCAGTGTCAAAACGGGGGAGCAGTACTTC. Residues: CASSVKTGEQYF.

This chain joins TRBV7-8 and TRBJ2-7; TRBD1 matches at 7 bases. The length of the CDR3 is 14 residues. Trimming at V came to 2 bases and at J to 3 bases, leaving 4 bases not matched to a gene. Germline loops: CDR1 SGHVS, CDR2 FQNEAQ. As DNA, the CDR3 is TGTGCCAGCAGCTTACGGGACAGCATCTACGAGCAGTACTTC. The encoded protein is CASSLRDSIYEQYF.

The chain joins TRBV10-3 to TRBJ2-3; TRBD2 agrees at 12 bases. From germline, CDR1 is ENHRY and CDR2 SYGVKD. The CDR3 spans 15 residues. V was clipped by 4 bases and J by 5 bases; unmatched bases: 4. The CDR3 DNA reads TGTGCCATCAGTGGTCCTAGCGGGAGGGGAGATACGCAGTATTTT. Translated: CAISGPSGRGDTQYF.